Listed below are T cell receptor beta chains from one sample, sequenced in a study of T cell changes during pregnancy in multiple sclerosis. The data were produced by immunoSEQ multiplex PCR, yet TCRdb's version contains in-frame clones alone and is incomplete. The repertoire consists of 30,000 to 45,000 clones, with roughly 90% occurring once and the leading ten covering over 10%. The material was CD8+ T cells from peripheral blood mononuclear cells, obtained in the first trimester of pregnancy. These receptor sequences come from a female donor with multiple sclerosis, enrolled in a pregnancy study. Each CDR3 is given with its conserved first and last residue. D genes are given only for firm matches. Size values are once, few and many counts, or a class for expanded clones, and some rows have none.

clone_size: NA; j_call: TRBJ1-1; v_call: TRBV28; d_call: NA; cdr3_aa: CASSDITGWNTEAFF; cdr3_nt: TGTGCCAGCAGCGATATTACAGGCTGGAACACTGAAGCTTTCTTT
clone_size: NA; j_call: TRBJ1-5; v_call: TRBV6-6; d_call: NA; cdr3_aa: CASGLGGSNQPQHF; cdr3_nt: TGTGCCAGCGGCCTGGGGGGGAGCAATCAGCCCCAGCATTTT
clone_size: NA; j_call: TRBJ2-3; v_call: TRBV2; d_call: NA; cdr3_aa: CATLTTSDTQYF; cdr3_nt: TGTGCCACCCTCACTACCTCGGATACGCAGTATTTT
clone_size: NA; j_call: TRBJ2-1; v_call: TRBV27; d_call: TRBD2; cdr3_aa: CASSLTSGGPQPYNEQFF; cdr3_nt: TGTGCCAGCAGTTTAACTAGCGGGGGCCCTCAACCTTACAATGAGCAGTTCTTC
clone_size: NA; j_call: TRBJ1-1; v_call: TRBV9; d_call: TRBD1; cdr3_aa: CASSVGQGYTEAFF; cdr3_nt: TGTGCCAGCAGCGTAGGACAGGGATACACTGAAGCTTTCTTT
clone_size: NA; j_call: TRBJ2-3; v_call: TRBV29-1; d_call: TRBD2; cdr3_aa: CSVLSGTFSHTDTQYF; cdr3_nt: TGCAGCGTCTTAAGCGGGACTTTCTCCCACACAGATACGCAGTATTTT
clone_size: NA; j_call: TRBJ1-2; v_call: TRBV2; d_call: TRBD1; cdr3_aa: CASKGTGLYGYTF; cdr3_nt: TGTGCCAGCAAAGGGACAGGGTTGTATGGCTACACCTTC
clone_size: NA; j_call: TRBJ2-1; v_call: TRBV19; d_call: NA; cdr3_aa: CASRGANYNEQFF; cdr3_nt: TGTGCCAGTAGGGGGGCCAACTACAATGAGCAGTTCTTC
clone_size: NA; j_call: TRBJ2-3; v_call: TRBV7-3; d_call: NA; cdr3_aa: CASSPLGEGDTDTQYF; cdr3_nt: TGTGCCAGCAGCCCGTTGGGAGAGGGAGACACAGATACGCAGTATTTT
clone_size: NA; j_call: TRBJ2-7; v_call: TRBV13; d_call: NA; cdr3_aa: CASSSSRDARGEQYF; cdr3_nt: TGTGCCAGCAGCTCCTCTCGGGACGCCCGGGGGGAGCAGTACTTC
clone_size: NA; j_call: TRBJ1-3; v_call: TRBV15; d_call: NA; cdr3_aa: CATSRGSGTQKGNTIYF; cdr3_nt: TGTGCCACCAGCAGAGGGTCCGGGACACAGAAAGGAAACACCATATATTTT
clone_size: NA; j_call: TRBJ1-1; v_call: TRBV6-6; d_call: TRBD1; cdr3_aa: CASSYQGALDTEAFF; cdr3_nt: TGTGCCAGCAGTTATCAGGGGGCGTTGGACACTGAAGCTTTCTTT
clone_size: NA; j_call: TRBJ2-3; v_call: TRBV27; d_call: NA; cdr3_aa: CASSHLQSTDTQYF; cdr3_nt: TGTGCCAGCAGTCACTTACAGAGCACAGATACGCAGTATTTT
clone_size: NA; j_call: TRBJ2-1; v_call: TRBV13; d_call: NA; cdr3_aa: CASSLDGNEQFF; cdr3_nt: TGTGCCAGCAGCTTAGACGGGAATGAGCAGTTCTTC
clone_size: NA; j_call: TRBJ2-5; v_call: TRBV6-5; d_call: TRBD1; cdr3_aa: CASEQGEEQYF; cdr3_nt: TGTGCCAGCGAACAGGGGGAAGAGCAGTACTTC
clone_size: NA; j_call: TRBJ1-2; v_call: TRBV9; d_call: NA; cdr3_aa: CASSSRGKDYGYTF; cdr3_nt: TGTGCCAGCAGCTCAAGGGGGAAAGATTATGGCTACACCTTC
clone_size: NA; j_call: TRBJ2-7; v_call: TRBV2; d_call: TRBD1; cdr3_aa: CASTGTGVHEQYF; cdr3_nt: TGTGCCAGCACCGGGACAGGGGTGCACGAGCAGTACTTC
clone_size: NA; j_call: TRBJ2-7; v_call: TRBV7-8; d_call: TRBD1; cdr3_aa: CASSFYRDRPYEQYF; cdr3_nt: TGTGCCAGCAGCTTCTACCGGGACAGACCCTACGAGCAGTACTTC
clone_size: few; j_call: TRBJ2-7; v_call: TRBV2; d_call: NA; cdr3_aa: CASSEAVGTYEQYF; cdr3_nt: TGTGCCAGCAGTGAGGCGGTCGGAACCTACGAGCAGTACTTC
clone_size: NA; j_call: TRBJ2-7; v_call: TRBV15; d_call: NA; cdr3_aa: CATSKLEDPYEQYF; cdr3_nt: TGTGCCACCAGCAAACTCGAGGATCCCTACGAGCAGTACTTC
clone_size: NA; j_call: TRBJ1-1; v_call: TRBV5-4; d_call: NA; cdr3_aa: CAGSLVLGQNTEAFF; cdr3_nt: TGTGCCGGCAGCTTGGTTCTGGGACAGAACACTGAAGCTTTCTTT
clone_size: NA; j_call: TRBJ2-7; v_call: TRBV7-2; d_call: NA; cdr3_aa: CASSLAGQGYEQYF; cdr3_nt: TGTGCCAGCAGCTTAGCGGGGCAGGGCTACGAGCAGTACTTC
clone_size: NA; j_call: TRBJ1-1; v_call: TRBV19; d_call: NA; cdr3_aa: CASSVGASYTEAFF; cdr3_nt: TGTGCCAGTAGTGTGGGGGCGAGTTATACTGAAGCTTTCTTT
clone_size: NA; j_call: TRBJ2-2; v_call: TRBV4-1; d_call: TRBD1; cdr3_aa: CASSHSQGARTGELFF; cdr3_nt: TGCGCCAGCAGCCATAGTCAGGGGGCGCGGACCGGGGAGCTGTTTTTT
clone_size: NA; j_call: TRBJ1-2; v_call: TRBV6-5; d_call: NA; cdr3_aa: CASSYNPGPNYGYTF; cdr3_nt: TGTGCCAGCAGTTATAATCCAGGGCCAAACTATGGCTACACCTTC
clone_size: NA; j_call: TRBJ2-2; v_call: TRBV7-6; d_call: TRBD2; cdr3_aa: CASSEWAIATGGSNTGELFF; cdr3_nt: TGTGCCAGCAGCGAGTGGGCCATAGCAACGGGGGGATCGAACACCGGGGAGCTGTTTTTT
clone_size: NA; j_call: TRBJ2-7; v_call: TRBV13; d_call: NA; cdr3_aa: CASSGAFGDSHEQYF; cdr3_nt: TGTGCCAGCAGCGGGGCCTTCGGGGACTCTCACGAGCAGTACTTC
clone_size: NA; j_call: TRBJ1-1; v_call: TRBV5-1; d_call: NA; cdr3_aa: CASSLSQTGANTEAFF; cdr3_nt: TGCGCCAGCAGCTTGTCTCAGACAGGAGCTAACACTGAAGCTTTCTTT
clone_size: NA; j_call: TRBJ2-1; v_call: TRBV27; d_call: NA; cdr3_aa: CASSLGGGGNEQFF; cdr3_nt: TGTGCCAGCAGTTTGGGAGGGGGTGGTAATGAGCAGTTCTTC
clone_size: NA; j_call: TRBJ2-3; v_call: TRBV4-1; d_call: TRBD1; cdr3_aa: CASSQRQGSDTQYF; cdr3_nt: TGCGCCAGCAGTCAAAGACAGGGGTCCGATACGCAGTATTTT
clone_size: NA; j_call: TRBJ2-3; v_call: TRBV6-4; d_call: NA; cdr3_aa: CASSDIGGTSDTQYF; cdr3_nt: TGTGCCAGCAGTGACATCGGGGGAACTTCAGATACGCAGTATTTT
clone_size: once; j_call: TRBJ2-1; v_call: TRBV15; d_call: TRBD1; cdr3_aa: CATSRDRGPNNEQFF; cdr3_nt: TGTGCCACCAGCAGAGACAGGGGGCCTAACAATGAGCAGTTCTTC
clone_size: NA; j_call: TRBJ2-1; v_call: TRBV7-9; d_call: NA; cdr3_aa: CASRPGDNEQFF; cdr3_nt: TGTGCCAGCAGACCGGGGGACAATGAGCAGTTCTTC
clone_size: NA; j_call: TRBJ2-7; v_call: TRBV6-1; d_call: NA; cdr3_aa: CASSEVGGYEQYF; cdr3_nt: TGTGCCAGCAGTGAAGTAGGGGGCTACGAGCAGTACTTC
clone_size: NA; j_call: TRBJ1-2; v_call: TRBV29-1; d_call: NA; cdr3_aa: CSVEVEGARDGYTF; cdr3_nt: TGCAGCGTTGAAGTGGAGGGCGCTAGAGATGGCTACACCTTC
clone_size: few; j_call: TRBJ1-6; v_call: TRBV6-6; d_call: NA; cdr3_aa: CASSNRERNSPLHF; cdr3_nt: TGTGCCAGCAGTAACAGGGAAAGGAATTCACCCCTCCACTTT
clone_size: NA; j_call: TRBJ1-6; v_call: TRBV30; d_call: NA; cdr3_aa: CAWSSTTGIGSPLHF; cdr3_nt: TGTGCCTGGAGTTCCACCACAGGGATAGGCTCACCCCTCCACTTT
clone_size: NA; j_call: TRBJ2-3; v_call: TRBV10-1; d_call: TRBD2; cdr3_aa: CASSDTSGGAPDTQYF; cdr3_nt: TGCGCCAGCAGCGACACTAGCGGGGGGGCCCCCGATACGCAGTATTTT
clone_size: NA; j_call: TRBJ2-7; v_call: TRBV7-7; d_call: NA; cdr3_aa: CASSPGAGDNEQYF; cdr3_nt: TGTGCTAGCAGCCCCGGGGCAGGGGACAACGAGCAGTACTTC
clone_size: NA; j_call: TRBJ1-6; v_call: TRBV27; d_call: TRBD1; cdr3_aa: CASSWGTDNSPLHF; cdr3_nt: TGTGCCAGCAGTTGGGGGACAGATAATTCACCCCTCCACTTT
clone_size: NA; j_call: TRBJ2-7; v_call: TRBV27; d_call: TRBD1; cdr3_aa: CASTPRQGFYEQYF; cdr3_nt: TGTGCCAGCACCCCCAGACAGGGCTTCTACGAGCAGTACTTC
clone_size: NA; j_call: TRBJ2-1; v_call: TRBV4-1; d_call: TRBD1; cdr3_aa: CASSSSGTGTYNEQFF; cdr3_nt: TGCGCCAGCAGTTCTTCCGGGACAGGTACCTACAATGAGCAGTTCTTC
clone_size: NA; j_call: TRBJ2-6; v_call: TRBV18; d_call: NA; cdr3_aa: CASSRYRAGANVLTF; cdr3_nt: TGTGCCAGCTCACGCTACAGGGCTGGGGCCAACGTCCTGACTTTC
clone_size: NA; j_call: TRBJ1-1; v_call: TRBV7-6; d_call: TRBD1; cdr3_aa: CASSPGTGSRAEAFF; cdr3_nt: TGTGCCAGCAGCCCTGGGACAGGGTCCAGGGCTGAAGCTTTCTTT
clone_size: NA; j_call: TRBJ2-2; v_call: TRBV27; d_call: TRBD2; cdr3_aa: CASSLILGLAGAQGELFF; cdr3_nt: TGTGCCAGCAGTTTAATTTTGGGTTTAGCGGGGGCCCAGGGGGAGCTGTTTTTT
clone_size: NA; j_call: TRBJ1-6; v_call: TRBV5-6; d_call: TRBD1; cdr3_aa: CASSLGQGSPLHF; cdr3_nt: TGTGCCAGCAGCTTGGGACAGGGTTCACCCCTCCACTTT
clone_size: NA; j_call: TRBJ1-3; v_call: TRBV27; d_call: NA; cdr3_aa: CASSPSGVGGNTIYF; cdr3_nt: TGTGCCAGCAGTCCATCCGGGGTTGGTGGAAACACCATATATTTT
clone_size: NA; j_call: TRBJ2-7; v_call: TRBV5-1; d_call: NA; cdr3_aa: CASSSDSYEQYF; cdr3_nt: TGCGCCAGCAGCTCGGACAGCTACGAGCAGTACTTC
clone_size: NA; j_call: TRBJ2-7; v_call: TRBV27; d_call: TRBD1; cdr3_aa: CASSLRQGSVHEQYF; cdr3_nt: TGTGCCAGCAGTTTAAGACAGGGGAGTGTCCACGAGCAGTACTTC
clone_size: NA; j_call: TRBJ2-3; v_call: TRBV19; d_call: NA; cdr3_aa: CASSTIGITDTQYF; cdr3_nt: TGTGCCAGTAGTACGATCGGGATAACAGATACGCAGTATTTT
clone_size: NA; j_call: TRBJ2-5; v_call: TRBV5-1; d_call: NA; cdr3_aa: CASSYGGTQETQYF; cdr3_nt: TGCGCCAGCAGCTACGGTGGGACACAAGAGACCCAGTACTTC
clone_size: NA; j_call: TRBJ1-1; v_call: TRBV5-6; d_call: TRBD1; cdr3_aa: CASSWILQGLNTEAFF; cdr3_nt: TGTGCCAGCAGCTGGATCCTACAGGGGCTGAACACTGAAGCTTTCTTT
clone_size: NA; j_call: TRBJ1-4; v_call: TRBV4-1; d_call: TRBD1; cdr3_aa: CASSQVQGDEKLFF; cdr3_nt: TGCGCCAGCAGCCAAGTACAGGGGGATGAAAAACTGTTTTTT
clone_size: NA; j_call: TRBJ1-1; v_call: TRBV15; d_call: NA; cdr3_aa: CATSRPAAGIAEAFF; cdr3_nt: TGTGCCACCAGCAGGCCTGCTGCAGGGATCGCTGAAGCTTTCTTT
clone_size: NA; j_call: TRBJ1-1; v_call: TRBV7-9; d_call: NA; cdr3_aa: CASSLSRAGDQGTSEAFF; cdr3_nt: TGTGCCAGCAGCTTAAGTCGGGCGGGAGATCAAGGTACGTCTGAAGCTTTCTTT